What follows are 20 T cell receptor beta chains derived from one specimen sequenced in a study of blood T cell repertoires in COVID-19. Libraries were prepared by immunoSEQ multiplex PCR; TCRdb keeps only in-frame clonotypes and omits some of them. The table has 130,000 to 150,000 clones, more than 80% seen once. The source material was peripheral blood. Every receptor here comes from a woman of 80 years or more in a cohort sampled during active or convalescent COVID-19.

This clone appeared once. This chain uses TRBV7-8 with TRBJ1-2; TRBD1 might be the D (5 bases). CDR1 SGHVS and CDR2 FQNEAQ come from the germline V gene. Trimming removed 1 base from V and 5 bases from J, with 14 bases in between. This CDR3 is 15 amino acids long. CDR3 amino acids: CASSLESPGLYGYTF. CDR3 sequence (DNA): TGTGCCAGCAGCTTAGAATCCCCAGGGCTTTATGGCTACACCTTC.

This chain uses TRBV5-5 with TRBJ1-2; the D is unclear. Trimming took 0 bases from V and 8 from J, leaving 11 bases between them. Germline CDR1 is SGHKS and CDR2 is YYEKEE (reference sequence). The length of the CDR3 is 13 residues. The CDR3: CASSLVGSGGYTF. The DNA for the CDR3 is TGTGCCAGCAGCTTGGTTGGGTCCGGGGGCTACACCTTC.

The rearrangement joins TRBV6-1 to TRBJ2-5; D is perhaps TRBD2 (7 bases). In germline, CDR1 is MNHNS, CDR2 SASEGT. V lost 1 base to trimming and J lost 1 base, with 16 bases between them. The CDR3 loop spans 17 amino acids. The CDR3 loop reads CASSEGAGGGSQETQYF. The DNA of the CDR3 is TGTGCCAGCAGTGAAGGAGCTGGGGGGGGCTCCCAAGAGACCCAGTACTTC.

This chain joins TRBV7-8 and TRBJ2-5, with D perhaps TRBD1 (6 bases). Trimming removed 5 bases at V and 2 bases at J, with 18 bases between. There are 16 residues in the CDR3. Looked up from germline, CDR1 is SGHVS and CDR2 is FQNEAQ. In DNA form, the CDR3 reads TGTGCCAGCAGCCGGAACAGGGTCATTCCACAAGAGACCCAGTACTTC. Translating it yields CASSRNRVIPQETQYF. Supplemented by reference TRBV7-8 and TRBJ2-5, the full variable domain reads GAGVSQSPRYKVAKRGQDVALRCDPISGHVSLFWYQQALGQGPEFLTYFQNEAQLDKSGLPSDRFFAERPEGSVSTLKIQRTQQEDSAVYLCASSRNRVIPQETQYFGPGTRLLVL.

The count of this clone is one. The chain uses TRBV24-1 and TRBJ1-1, with D possibly TRBD1 on 6 matching bases. The CDR3 length is 13 residues. The V gene lost 5 bases and the J gene lost 8 bases, with 14 bases spanning the gap. The germline CDR1 and CDR2 sequences are KGHDR and SFDVKD. The CDR3: CATSATGGAEAFF. In DNA form, the CDR3 reads TGTGCCACCAGTGCCACGGGGGGGGCCGAAGCTTTCTTT.

The chain is built from TRBV7-9 and TRBJ2-7; TRBD1 agrees at 11 bases. Germline V CDR1 and CDR2: SEHNR, FQNEAQ (reference sequence). The CDR3 length is 15 residues. The junction had 8 bases not matched to a gene; V was cut back by 5 bases and J by 5 bases. CDR3 bases: TGTGCCAGCAGCGCCGGGACAGGGGGTCGCGACGAGCAGTACTTC. As protein: CASSAGTGGRDEQYF.

The genes are TRBV2 and TRBJ1-2; D gene ambiguous. Per germline, CDR1 SNHLY and CDR2 FYNNEI. The CDR3 covers 13 residues. Trimming removed 3 bases from V and 7 bases from J, with 12 bases in between. The CDR3 DNA follows: TGTGCCAGCAGTGATAAAAGAGGTGCTGGCTACACCTTC. It specifies CASSDKRGAGYTF.

The chain recombines TRBV7-2 with TRBJ2-5; D possibly corresponds to TRBD2 (6 bases). The germline V gene has CDR1 SGHTA and CDR2 FQGNSA. This CDR3 has 13 residues. With 5 bases removed from V and 4 bases from J, the gap between germline ends came to 11 bases. The CDR3 here is CASSLGGLETQYF. DNA for the CDR3: TGTGCCAGCAGCCTAGGAGGGCTAGAGACCCAGTACTTC.

The chain combines TRBV24-1 with TRBJ1-1; D may be TRBD1 (6 bases). Germline values: CDR1 KGHDR, CDR2 SFDVKD. Trimming removed 6 bases from V and 0 bases from J, with 7 bases in between. The CDR3 has 13 amino acids. The CDR3 nucleotides are TGTGCCACCAGTCAGGGGTTGAACACTGAAGCTTTCTTT. Protein: CATSQGLNTEAFF.

The table lists this clone with a few counts. The V call is TRBV28, the J call TRBJ1-6; 7 positions agree with TRBD1. The CDR3 has 15 residues. The V gene end was trimmed by 5 bases and the J gene end by 3 bases; junction bases not matched to a gene: 4. Germline lookup yields CDR1 MDHEN and CDR2 SYDVKM. CDR3 DNA: TGTGCCAGCAGTAAGGGACAGCTCTATAATTCACCCCTCCACTTT. Amino acids: CASSKGQLYNSPLHF.

CDR3: CASSYTGTGRAFF. CDR3 bases: TGTGCCAGCAGTTATACCGGGACAGGGAGGGCTTTCTTT. This chain uses TRBV6-5 with TRBJ1-1; TRBD1 matches at 9 bases. CDR3 length equals 13 residues. J gave up 11 bases and V 3 bases, and 7 bases lay outside the gene matches. Germline-derived CDR1 and CDR2 are MNHEY and SVGAGI.

This sequence joins TRBV6-5 and TRBJ1-6; a possible D gene is TRBD1 (6 bases). CDR1 MNHEY and CDR2 SVGAGI come from the germline V gene. V was clipped by 6 bases and J by 6 bases, with 9 bases between them. CDR3 length: 13 residues. The CDR3 DNA sequence: TGTGCCAGCAGGATGGACAGTAATTCACCCCTCCACTTT. Its protein product is CASRMDSNSPLHF.

V gene TRBV29-1 combines with J gene TRBJ2-7; D is unresolved. This CDR3 spans 14 amino acids. Germline CDR1 and CDR2: SQVTM and ANQGSEA. V shed 7 bases and J shed 0 bases, with 16 bases lying between them. CDR3 sequence: CSARTVGSSYEQYF. As DNA, the CDR3 is TGCAGCGCTCGCACCGTGGGCAGCTCCTACGAGCAGTACTTC.

This chain uses TRBV29-1 with TRBJ1-2; maybe TRBD1 (5 bases). The germline V gene has CDR1 SQVTM and CDR2 ANQGSEA. Trimming took off 4 bases at V and 5 bases at J, with 17 bases between the two ends. This CDR3 contains 14 residues. CDR3 sequence (DNA): TGCAGCGTTGGTAGTCGGGCAGGGCAATATGGCTACACCTTC. As protein: CSVGSRAGQYGYTF.

Concerning this clone: The sample holds other DNA sequences that translate to the same CDR3. The V call is TRBV18, the J call TRBJ1-1, with 9 bases aligning to TRBD1. From germline, CDR1 is KGHSH and CDR2 LQKENI. The CDR3 runs to 14 residues. With V trimmed by 4 bases and J by 4 bases, 4 bases remained unmatched. This CDR3 is CASSRGQGGTEAFF. In DNA, the CDR3 is TGTGCCAGCTCACGGGGACAGGGCGGCACTGAAGCTTTCTTT.

The V gene is TRBV19, the J gene TRBJ1-4; the match to TRBD1 covers 7 bases. J lost 3 bases, V lost 6 bases, and 4 bases had no gene match. This CDR3 spans 14 amino acids. CDR1 and CDR2 (germline): LNHDA, SQIVND (reference sequence). The CDR3 spells CASSRQGANEKLFF. CDR3 sequence (DNA): TGTGCCAGTAGCCGACAGGGCGCTAATGAAAAACTGTTTTTT. Combining the CDR3 with reference TRBV19 and TRBJ1-4 gives the whole variable domain DGGITQSPKYLFRKEGQNVTLSCEQNLNHDAMYWYRQDPGQGLRLIYYSQIVNDFQKGDIAEGYSVSREKKESFPLTVTSAQKNPTAFYLCASSRQGANEKLFFGSGTQLSVL.

V is TRBV7-8 and J is TRBJ2-5; possibly TRBD1 for D (7 bases). Germline V gene data show CDR1 as SGHVS and CDR2 as FQNEAQ. V was shortened by 3 bases and J by 5 bases, with 16 bases between the two germline ends. The CDR3 runs 15 residues. The CDR3 DNA sequence: TGTGCCAGCAGCTTGGGGGGACAGATCGTCGAGACCCAGTACTTC. Translation: CASSLGGQIVETQYF.

This clone occurred a few times. The chain joins TRBV7-2 to TRBJ2-1; 14 positions match TRBD2. In germline, CDR1 is SGHTA, CDR2 FQGNSA. The CDR3 covers 16 residues. The V segment lost 0 bases and the J segment 8 bases; nucleotides outside the gene matches: 3. CDR3 residues: CASSLAGTSGGHEQFF. The CDR3 DNA reads TGTGCCAGCAGCTTAGCCGGGACTAGCGGGGGACATGAGCAGTTCTTC.

This rearrangement joins TRBV4-1 to TRBJ2-7, with 9 nucleotides matching TRBD1. Germline CDR1 is MGHRA and CDR2 is YSYEKL. This CDR3 spans 16 amino acids. J gave up 2 bases and V 0 bases, and 5 bases lay outside the gene matches. The DNA of the CDR3 is TGCGCCAGCAGCCAAGATTGGGGACAGGGCACCTACGAGCAGTACTTC. Translation gives CASSQDWGQGTYEQYF.

This rearrangement joins TRBV5-6 to TRBJ1-1, with D maybe TRBD1 (6 bases). V lost 3 bases and J 3 bases, leaving 15 bases between the germline ends. CDR3 size: 15 residues. CDR1 is SGHDT, CDR2 YYEEEE, per germline. The CDR3 spells CASSSQGKSYTEAFF. For the CDR3, the DNA is TGTGCCAGCAGCTCCCAGGGGAAAAGTTACACTGAAGCTTTCTTT.